The 9 T cell receptor beta chains in this list originate from one sample, sequenced in a study of CD8+ T cells in alopecia areata. The authors extracted RNA and reverse transcribed it into cDNA as the sequencing template. Generated by immunoSEQ multiplex PCR, the TCRdb table keeps only in-frame clones and is missing some. The profile shows 150,000 or so clones, 87% of them singletons. The specimen was CD8+ T cells sorted from blood, collected at week 0. The receptors here all came from a human donor with alopecia areata.

This chain links TRBV7-9 with TRBJ1-5, with 7 nucleotides matching TRBD1. Germline lookup yields CDR1 SEHNR and CDR2 FQNEAQ (reference sequence). The CDR3 covers 17 residues. The V and J ends lost 5 bases and 0 bases, in that order; junction bases with no gene match: 10. The CDR3 DNA sequence: TGTGCCAGCAGCCCGGGCCGGGACAGCCTTAGCAATCAGCCCCAGCATTTT. Translation gives CASSPGRDSLSNQPQHF. The full variable domain, in which reference TRBV7-9 and TRBJ1-5 provide the parts outside the CDR3, is DTGVSQNPRHKITKRGQNVTFRCDPISEHNRLYWYRQTLGQGPEFLTYFQNEAQLEKSRLLSDRFSAERPKGSFSTLEIQRTEQGDSAMYLCASSPGRDSLSNQPQHFGDGTRLSIL.

This rearrangement joins TRBV27 to TRBJ1-6, with D possibly TRBD1 on 6 matching bases. The V gene lost 1 base and the J gene lost 5 bases, with 6 bases spanning the gap. The CDR3 is 14 residues long. Germline-derived CDR1 and CDR2 are MNHEY and SMNVEV (reference sequence). CDR3 loop: CASSLYRDNSPLHF. The CDR3 DNA sequence: TGTGCCAGCAGTTTATACAGGGATAATTCACCCCTCCACTTT.

The chain carries TRBV29-1 and TRBJ2-7, with 7 bases matching TRBD1. The CDR3 is 14 residues long. Germline V CDR1 and CDR2: SQVTM, ANQGSEA. V lost 6 bases and J lost 3; bases outside the gene matches: 11. This CDR3 reads CSVKRQGSVYEQYF. CDR3 nucleotides: TGCAGCGTCAAAAGACAGGGTTCGGTCTACGAGCAGTACTTC.

The rearrangement uses TRBV7-2 and TRBJ1-4, with D hard to call. V gave up 1 base and J gave up 7 bases, with 4 bases separating them. The CDR3 contains 12 residues. CDR1 is SGHTA, CDR2 FQGNSA, per germline. The DNA of the CDR3 is TGTGCCAGCAGCTTAGTGGGTGAAAAACTGTTTTTT. Its translation: CASSLVGEKLFF.

This clone was detected a few times. One end of the junction is discordant with germline, which a read error may explain. V gene TRBV10-3 combines with J gene TRBJ2-7, with D possibly matching TRBD2 (6 bases). The CDR3 contains 12 residues. Germline-derived CDR1 and CDR2 are ENHRY and SYGVKD. CDR3 in DNA: TGTGCCAGCAGTGGGGACTTCTACGAGCAGTACTTC. Translation gives CASSGDFYEQYF.

By sample share, this clone is medium-sized (0.01 to 0.1%). This chain's CDR3 is CASSSGGHPNEQFF. In DNA form, the CDR3 reads TGTGCCAGCAGCTCAGGAGGTCACCCCAATGAGCAGTTCTTC. This sequence joins TRBV7-9 and TRBJ2-1; the D gene is possibly TRBD2 (5 bases). The germline V gene encodes CDR1 SEHNR and CDR2 FQNEAQ (reference sequence). V was shortened by 4 bases and J by 6 bases, with 13 bases between the two germline ends. This CDR3 has 14 amino acids. Full variable domain (missing parts from reference TRBV7-9 and TRBJ2-1): DTGVSQNPRHKITKRGQNVTFRCDPISEHNRLYWYRQTLGQGPEFLTYFQNEAQLEKSRLLSDRFSAERPKGSFSTLEIQRTEQGDSAMYLCASSSGGHPNEQFFGPGTRLTVL.

The rearrangement uses TRBV2 and TRBJ2-3, with 10 nucleotides matching TRBD2. Germline CDR1 is SNHLY and CDR2 is FYNNEI. The CDR3 runs 15 residues. V lost 5 bases, J lost 2 bases, and 4 bases stayed unmatched. Written as DNA, the CDR3 is TGTGCCAGCAGTCCCAGCGGGGGGGCCACAGATACGCAGTATTTT. Its protein is CASSPSGGATDTQYF. The full variable domain, completed using reference TRBV2 and TRBJ2-3, is EPEVTQTPSHQVTQMGQEVILRCVPISNHLYFYWYRQILGQKVEFLVSFYNNEISEKSEIFDDQFSVERPDGSNFTLKIRSTKLEDSAMYFCASSPSGGATDTQYFGPGTRLTVL.

This chain joins TRBV4-1 and TRBJ2-7, with D perhaps TRBD1 (5 bases). From germline, CDR1 is MGHRA and CDR2 YSYEKL. V lost 4 bases to trimming and J lost 1 base, with 14 bases between them. The length of the CDR3 is 15 residues. In DNA, the CDR3 is TGCGCCAGCAGCCGGGGCGGAGATCGTTCCTACGAGCAGTACTTC. Amino acid sequence: CASSRGGDRSYEQYF.

The rearrangement uses TRBV7-9 and TRBJ2-2; D perhaps matches TRBD1 (6 bases). This CDR3 contains 13 residues. Germline CDR1 and CDR2: SEHNR and FQNEAQ (reference sequence). With 4 bases removed from V and 6 bases from J, the gap between germline ends came to 9 bases. In nucleotides, the CDR3 is TGTGCCAGCAGCTACGGGACATCCGGGGAGCTGTTTTTT. Protein: CASSYGTSGELFF. Together with reference TRBV7-9 and TRBJ2-2, the CDR3 gives the full variable domain: DTGVSQNPRHKITKRGQNVTFRCDPISEHNRLYWYRQTLGQGPEFLTYFQNEAQLEKSRLLSDRFSAERPKGSFSTLEIQRTEQGDSAMYLCASSYGTSGELFFGEGSRLTVL.